The clone carrying this T cell receptor beta chain was recorded only once. Antigen: not known. This CDR3 has 11 residues. Germline CDR1 and CDR2: SQVTM and ANQGSEA. V lost 1 base and J 9 bases, leaving 10 bases between the germline ends. It was with 60 Vbeta and 13 Jbeta primers that the PCR ran. Libraries were prepared by immunoSEQ multiplex PCR; TCRdb keeps only in-frame clonotypes and omits some of them. The sample holds 160,000 or so clones; around 73% are singletons and the top ten take about 1.5%. The sample belongs to a study of cytomegalovirus exposure and HLA in healthy donors. Findings of the study overall: One later analysis reportedly identified an Asian-associated ancestry cluster that showed fewer N-insertions than the approximately 700-donor mean. From TCR beta sequences, most subjects' HLA-A and HLA-B alleles were reportedly predicted accurately. In vitro confirmation showed three CMV-associated chains to be CMV antigen specific.

This receptor was obtained from a male donor in good health and CMV-seronegative. The gene calls are TRBV29-1 and TRBJ2-7; tentative D call: TRBD2 (6 bases). Sequencing was done on a sample of PBMCs. CDR3 protein: CSVEAGVGQYF. The CDR3 DNA is TGCAGCGTTGAAGCGGGAGTAGGGCAGTACTTC.